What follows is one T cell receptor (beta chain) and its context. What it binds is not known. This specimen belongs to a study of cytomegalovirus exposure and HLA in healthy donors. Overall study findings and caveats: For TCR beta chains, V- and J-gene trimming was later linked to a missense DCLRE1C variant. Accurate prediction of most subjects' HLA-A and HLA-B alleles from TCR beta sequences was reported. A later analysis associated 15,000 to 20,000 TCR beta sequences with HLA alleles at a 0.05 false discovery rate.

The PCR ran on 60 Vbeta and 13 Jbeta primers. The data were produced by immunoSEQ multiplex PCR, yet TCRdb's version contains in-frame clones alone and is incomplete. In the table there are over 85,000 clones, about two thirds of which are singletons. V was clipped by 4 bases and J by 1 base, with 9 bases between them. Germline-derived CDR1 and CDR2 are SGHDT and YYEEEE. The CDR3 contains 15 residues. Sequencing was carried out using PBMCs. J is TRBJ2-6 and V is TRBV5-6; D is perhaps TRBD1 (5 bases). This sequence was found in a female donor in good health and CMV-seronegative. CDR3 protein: CASSPGLSGANVLTF. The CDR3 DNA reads TGTGCCAGCAGCCCAGGGTTGTCTGGGGCCAACGTCCTGACTTTC.